This T cell receptor (beta chain) was captured in a study of Ad26.COV2.S vaccination and SARS-CoV-2 variants. Study results and limitations: Placebo recipients had lower spike-specific TCR breadth than vaccine recipients.

Sequenced by immunoSEQ multiplex PCR; TCRdb stores in-frame clones only, minus some. The repertoire has about 350,000 clones, roughly 85% of them found once; the top ten carry 3.3%. The treatment: 15 to 20 received Ad26.COV2.S at low or high dose, single or two shots; a few received placebo; per-sample allocation not given. Day 63 after the first injection of vaccine or placebo was the sampling time. It was Wuhan-strain SARS-CoV-2 spike that the Ad26 vaccine vector expressed. The CDR3 length is 15 residues. This clone showed up just once. What it binds is unknown. The material was peripheral blood, obtained in a trial of Ad26.COV2.S vaccine versus placebo. The rearrangement joins TRBV12-2 to TRBJ2-7. TRBV12-2 is noted as a pseudogene. This receptor was taken from a person between 18 and 65 years old who received the Ad26.COV2.S COVID-19 vaccine or a placebo. The DNA for the CDR3 is TGTGCAAGTCGCTTAGCGGGATTGGCCGGTTACGAGCAGTACTTC. Protein sequence: CASRLAGLAGYEQYF.